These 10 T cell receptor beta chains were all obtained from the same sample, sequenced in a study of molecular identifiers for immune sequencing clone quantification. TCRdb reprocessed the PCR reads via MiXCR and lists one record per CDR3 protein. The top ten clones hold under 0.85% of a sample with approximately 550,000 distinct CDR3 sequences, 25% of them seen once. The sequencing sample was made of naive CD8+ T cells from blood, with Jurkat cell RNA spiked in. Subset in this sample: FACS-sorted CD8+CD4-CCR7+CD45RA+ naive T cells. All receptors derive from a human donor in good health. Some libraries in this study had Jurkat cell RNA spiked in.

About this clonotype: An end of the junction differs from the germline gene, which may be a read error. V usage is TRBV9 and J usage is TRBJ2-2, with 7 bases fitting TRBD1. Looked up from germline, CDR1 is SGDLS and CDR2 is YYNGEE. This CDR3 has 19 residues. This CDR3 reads CASSVEARQGIGNTGALFF. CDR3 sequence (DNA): TGTGCCAGCAGCGTAGAAGCGAGACAGGGAATAGGGAACACCGGGGCGCTGTTTTTT.

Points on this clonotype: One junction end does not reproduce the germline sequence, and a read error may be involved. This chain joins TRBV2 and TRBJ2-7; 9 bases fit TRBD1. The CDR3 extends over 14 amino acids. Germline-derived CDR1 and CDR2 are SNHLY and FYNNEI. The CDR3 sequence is CASTLGTGYAERYF. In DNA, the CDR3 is TGTGCCAGCACCCTCGGGACAGGGTATGCCGAGCGGTACTTC.

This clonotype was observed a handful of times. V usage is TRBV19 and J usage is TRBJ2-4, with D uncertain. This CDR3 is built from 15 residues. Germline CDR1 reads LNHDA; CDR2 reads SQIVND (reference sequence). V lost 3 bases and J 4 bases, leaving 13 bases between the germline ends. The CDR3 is CASSIGSGPKNIQYF. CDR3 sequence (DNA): TGTGCCAGTAGTATCGGGTCTGGGCCTAAAAACATTCAGTACTTC.

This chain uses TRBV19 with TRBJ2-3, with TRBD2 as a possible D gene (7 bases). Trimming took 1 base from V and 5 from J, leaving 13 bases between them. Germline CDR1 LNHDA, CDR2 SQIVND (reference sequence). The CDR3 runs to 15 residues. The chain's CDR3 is CASSIGGGFLDTQYF. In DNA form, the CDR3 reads TGTGCCAGTAGTATAGGCGGGGGCTTTTTAGATACGCAGTATTTT.

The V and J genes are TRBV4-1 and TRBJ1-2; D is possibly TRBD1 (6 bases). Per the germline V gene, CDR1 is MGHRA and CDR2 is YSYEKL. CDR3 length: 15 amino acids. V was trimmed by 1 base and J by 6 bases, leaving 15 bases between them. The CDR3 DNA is TGCGCCAGCAGCCAAGTGGGGGGGGCGCTTAATGGCTACACCTTC. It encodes CASSQVGGALNGYTF.

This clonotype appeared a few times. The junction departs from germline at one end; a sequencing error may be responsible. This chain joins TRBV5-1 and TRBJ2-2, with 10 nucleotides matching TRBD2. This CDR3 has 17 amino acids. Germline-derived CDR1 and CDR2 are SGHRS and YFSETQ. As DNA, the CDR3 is TGCGCCAGCAGCCTCTACGGACTAGCGGAGAACACCGGGGAGCTGGTTTTT. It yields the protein CASSLYGLAENTGELVF.

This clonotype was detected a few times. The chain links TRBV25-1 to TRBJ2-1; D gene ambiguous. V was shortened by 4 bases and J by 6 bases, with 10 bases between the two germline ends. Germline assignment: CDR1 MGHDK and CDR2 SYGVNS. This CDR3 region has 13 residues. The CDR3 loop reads CASSVSTINEQFF. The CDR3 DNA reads TGTGCCAGCAGTGTCTCGACAATCAATGAGCAGTTCTTC.

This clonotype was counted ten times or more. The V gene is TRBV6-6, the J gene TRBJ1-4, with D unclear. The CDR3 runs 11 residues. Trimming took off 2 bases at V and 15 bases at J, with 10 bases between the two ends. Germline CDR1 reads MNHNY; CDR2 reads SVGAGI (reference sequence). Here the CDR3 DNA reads TGTGCCAGCAGTTACGCCAGTCGGGTGTTTTTT. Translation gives CASSYASRVFF.

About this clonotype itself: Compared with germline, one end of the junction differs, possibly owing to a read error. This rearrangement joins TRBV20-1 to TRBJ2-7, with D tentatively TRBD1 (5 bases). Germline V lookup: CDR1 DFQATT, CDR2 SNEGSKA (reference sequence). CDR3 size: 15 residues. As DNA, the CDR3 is TGCAGTGCTAGACTGGACAACCAATCCAACTACGAGCAGTGCTTC. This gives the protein CSARLDNQSNYEQCF.

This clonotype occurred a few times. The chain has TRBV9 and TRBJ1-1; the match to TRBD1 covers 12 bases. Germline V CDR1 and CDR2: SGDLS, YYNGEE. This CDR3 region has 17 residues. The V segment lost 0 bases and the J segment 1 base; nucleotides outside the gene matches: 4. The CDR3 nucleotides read TGTGCCAGCAGCGTAGTGGGACAGGGGGCCGGGAACACTGAAGCTTTCTTT. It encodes CASSVVGQGAGNTEAFF. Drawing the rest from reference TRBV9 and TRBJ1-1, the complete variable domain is DSGVTQTPKHLITATGQRVTLRCSPRSGDLSVYWYQQSLDQGLQFLIQYYNGEERAKGNILERFSAQQFPDLHSELNLSSLELGDSALYFCASSVVGQGAGNTEAFFGQGTRLTVV.